This entry concerns a single T cell receptor beta chain. The data stem from a study of OX40 agonist ivuxolimab in advanced cancers. The wider study: Patients receiving dose escalation had hepatocellular carcinoma, melanoma, renal cell or head and neck cancer. Males comprised 82.7% of the group, whose mean age was about 60 years (range about 20 to 85).

The protocol was immunoSEQ multiplex PCR, while the TCRdb copy is restricted to in-frame clones and leaves out a portion. Among 70,000 to 100,000 clones listed, 80% to 90% were seen once. CDR3 size: 16 residues. Trimming took 4 bases from V and 7 from J, leaving 23 bases between them. The germline V gene has CDR1 SGHRS and CDR2 YFSETQ. This specimen consisted of CD4+ or CD8+ T cells sorted from blood, obtained in a trial of the OX40 agonist ivuxolimab. This sequence was found in an adult with an advanced solid tumor such as melanoma, head and neck, liver or kidney cancer. The chain has TRBV5-1 and TRBJ1-1; a possible D gene is TRBD1 (5 bases). This CDR3 reads CASSPQIGGDPREAFF. The CDR3, as DNA: TGCGCCAGCAGCCCACAGATAGGCGGGGACCCCCGTGAAGCTTTCTTT.